Listed here are 22 T cell receptor beta chains from one sample, sequenced in a study of blood T cell repertoires in COVID-19. Libraries were prepared by immunoSEQ multiplex PCR; TCRdb keeps only in-frame clonotypes and omits some of them. In the table there are fewer than 300,000 clones, 88% of which are singletons. The specimen sequenced was peripheral blood. Receptor source: a woman aged 40 to 50 who had recovered from COVID-19.

This chain joins TRBV4-1 and TRBJ2-3, with 7 bases lining up with TRBD1. V lost 4 bases and J lost 4; bases outside the gene matches: 2. Germline V CDR1 and CDR2: MGHRA, YSYEKL. CDR3 length: 13 amino acids. CDR3 loop: CASSPTGPDTQYF. CDR3 bases: TGCGCCAGCAGCCCGACAGGGCCAGATACGCAGTATTTT.

The chain couples TRBV7-2 to TRBJ2-7; possible D gene TRBD2, 6 bases. Trimming removed 1 base at V and 6 bases at J, with 10 bases between. Germline loops: CDR1 SGHTA, CDR2 FQGNSA. The CDR3 consists of 13 residues. CDR3 DNA: TGTGCCAGCAGCTTAGTCGGGAGCCGCGAGCAGTACTTC. As protein: CASSLVGSREQYF.

The chain combines TRBV27 with TRBJ2-3, with a weak D call TRBD2 (6 bases). Germline assignment: CDR1 MNHEY and CDR2 SMNVEV (reference sequence). Trimming cost V 6 bases and J 6 bases, with 22 bases left between them. The CDR3 runs 16 residues. The chain's CDR3 is CASSPRTGGAPDTQYF. The CDR3 DNA follows: TGTGCCAGCAGCCCTCGGACTGGAGGGGCCCCGGATACGCAGTATTTT.

The sample holds a few counts of this clone. V gene TRBV28 combines with J gene TRBJ2-7; tentative D call: TRBD2 (6 bases). This CDR3 spans 15 amino acids. V lost 8 bases and J lost 4, with 21 bases in between. Looked up from germline, CDR1 is MDHEN and CDR2 is SYDVKM. This CDR3 is CASGKGLSTAYEQYV. The CDR3 DNA follows: TGTGCCAGCGGAAAGGGACTCTCGACAGCATACGAGCAGTACGTC.

The chain uses TRBV20-1 and TRBJ2-1; D is undetermined. Trimming took off 6 bases at V and 5 bases at J, with 8 bases between the two ends. The length of the CDR3 is 11 residues. Germline V lookup: CDR1 DFQATT, CDR2 SNEGSKA (reference sequence). In nucleotides, the CDR3 is TGCAGTGCAGACGGAGACAATGAGCAGTTCTTC. This gives the protein CSADGDNEQFF.

This chain connects TRBV14 to TRBJ2-5, with 8 bases fitting TRBD2. CDR1 is SGHDN and CDR2 is FVKESK in the germline V gene. Germline trimming cut 0 bases from V and 1 base from J; bases unmatched to any gene: 7. CDR3 length equals 17 residues. In nucleotides, the CDR3 is TGTGCCAGCAGCCAAGAGCCTAGCGGGTCCGGCCAAGAGACCCAGTACTTC. Its protein product is CASSQEPSGSGQETQYF.

The chain couples TRBV10-2 to TRBJ2-2; D might be TRBD2 (5 bases). Germline lookup yields CDR1 WSHSY and CDR2 SAAADI. V lost 2 bases, J lost 7 bases, and 20 bases lay in between. The CDR3 runs to 17 residues. Here the CDR3 DNA reads TGCGCCAGCAGTGAGGAGGTGGTGTGGGAGTCGGTCGGGGAGCTGTTTTTT. This translates into CASSEEVVWESVGELFF.

This chain connects TRBV6-5 to TRBJ1-2, with D unclear. Germline V CDR1 and CDR2: MNHEY, SVGAGI. This CDR3 has 12 residues. V was pared by 2 bases and J by 4 bases, with 5 bases between. The CDR3 protein is CASSYGLYGYTF. CDR3 nucleotides: TGTGCCAGCAGTTACGGCCTCTATGGCTACACCTTC.

This chain links TRBV24-1 with TRBJ1-4; D unresolved. The CDR3 totals 16 residues. Trimming took 2 bases from V and 3 from J, leaving 12 bases between them. Germline values: CDR1 KGHDR, CDR2 SFDVKD. The CDR3 loop reads CATSDWRTGANEKLFF. CDR3 bases: TGTGCCACCAGTGATTGGCGGACTGGGGCTAATGAAAAACTGTTTTTT.

The chain joins TRBV27 to TRBJ2-2, with 11 bases aligning to TRBD2. Germline loops: CDR1 MNHEY, CDR2 SMNVEV (reference sequence). This CDR3 has 15 amino acids. J was trimmed by 7 bases and V by 5 bases; bases with no gene match: 6. DNA for the CDR3: TGTGCCAGCAGTGTTAGCGGGAGGGCGGACGGGGAGCTGTTTTTT. Protein product: CASSVSGRADGELFF.

This chain joins TRBV6-5 and TRBJ2-1; the match to TRBD2 covers 9 bases. The CDR3 consists of 16 residues. Germline V gene sequence: CDR1 MNHEY, CDR2 SVGAGI. The trim removed 0 bases at V and 5 bases at J, leaving 5 bases unmatched. The CDR3 region has the DNA TGTGCCAGCAGTTACTCGCCTAGCGGGGCTCACAATGAGCAGTTCTTC. This gives the protein CASSYSPSGAHNEQFF.

The V call is TRBV6-1, the J call TRBJ2-1, with TRBD2 matching over 11 bases. J lost 7 bases, V lost 1 base, and 12 bases had no gene match. The CDR3 loop spans 18 amino acids. Germline CDR1 reads MNHNS; CDR2 reads SASEGT. CDR3 residues: CASSEGLAGGPVWNEQFF. DNA for the CDR3: TGTGCCAGCAGTGAAGGATTAGCGGGAGGGCCGGTGTGGAATGAGCAGTTCTTC.

The chain carries TRBV5-1 and TRBJ2-1; 8 bases fit TRBD2. Trimming at V came to 0 bases and at J to 4 bases, leaving 3 bases not matched to a gene. Germline V gene sequence: CDR1 SGHRS, CDR2 YFSETQ. This CDR3 is 15 amino acids long. The CDR3 spells CASSLVGTSYNEQFF. The CDR3 DNA is TGCGCCAGCAGCTTGGTCGGGACTAGTTACAATGAGCAGTTCTTC.

This rearrangement joins TRBV12-3 or TRBV12-4 to TRBJ1-2; no clear D. Trimming pared 5 bases from V and 3 bases from J, leaving 10 bases between. The CDR3 is 13 residues long. The CDR3 sequence: CASSQVPDYGYTF. The CDR3 DNA follows: TGTGCCAGCAGTCAGGTGCCGGACTATGGCTACACCTTC.

This chain joins TRBV6-6 and TRBJ1-5, with D possibly matching TRBD1 (5 bases). The CDR3 runs to 12 residues. From germline, CDR1 is MNHNY and CDR2 SVGAGI (reference sequence). V shed 6 bases and J shed 5 bases, with 8 bases lying between them. For the CDR3, the DNA is TGTGCCAGCAGCCGGGGGGATCAGCCCCAGCATTTT. This gives the protein CASSRGDQPQHF.

This chain uses TRBV21-1 with TRBJ2-1; TRBD1 was called by the table and not checked on the DNA. TRBV21-1 represents a pseudogene. CDR3 length: 14 residues. CDR3 residues: CAAAPGQGNDEQFF. As DNA, the CDR3 is TGTGCCGCGGCCCCGGGACAGGGGAACGATGAGCAGTTCTTC.

The chain combines TRBV4-2 with TRBJ2-7; 9 bases align to TRBD1. The CDR3 is made up of 21 amino acids. Trimming at V came to 4 bases and at J to 6 bases, leaving 28 bases not matched to a gene. Looked up from germline, CDR1 is LGHNA and CDR2 is YNFKEQ. The CDR3 coding sequence is TGTGCCAGCAGCCCACGTGGTCCGGGACAGGGTAGGGGTGGGATAGAGGTCGAGCAGTACTTC. Amino acids: CASSPRGPGQGRGGIEVEQYF.

Concerning this clone itself: At one of its ends the junction is not consistent with the germline gene, which may arise from a read error. V gene TRBV29-1 combines with J gene TRBJ1-1; TRBD1 might be the D (5 bases). This CDR3 has 13 amino acids. Germline V lookup: CDR1 SQVTM, CDR2 ANQGSEA. The CDR3, as DNA: TGTAGCGTTTTAGGGGTAGTCTTGGCTGAAGCTTTCTTT. It codes for CSVLGVVLAEAFF.

The chain employs TRBV5-4 and TRBJ2-1; 13 bases line up with TRBD2. Germline V gene data show CDR1 as SGHNT and CDR2 as YYREEE (reference sequence). The J segment lost 3 bases and the V segment lost 4 bases, leaving 10 bases of the junction unmatched. This CDR3 comprises 18 residues. CDR3 sequence reads: CASSPGLAGPGGYNEQFF. The CDR3 region has the DNA TGTGCCAGCAGCCCGGGACTAGCGGGACCGGGGGGCTACAATGAGCAGTTCTTC.

This chain uses TRBV7-3 with TRBJ2-6; weak D call: TRBD1 (5 bases). The germline gives CDR1 SGHTA, CDR2 FQGTGA. CDR3 size: 16 residues. V was clipped by 5 bases and J by 0 bases, with 11 bases between them. This CDR3 is CASSERGRSGANVLTF. CDR3 DNA: TGTGCCAGCAGCGAAAGGGGCCGCTCTGGGGCCAACGTCCTGACTTTC.

This chain joins TRBV7-8 and TRBJ2-7, with 7 bases fitting TRBD2. V was clipped by 5 bases and J by 3 bases; unmatched bases: 10. The CDR3 is 15 amino acids. Germline V gives CDR1 SGHVS, CDR2 FQNEAQ. Here the CDR3 reads CASSPHAGVVYEQYF. CDR3 sequence (DNA): TGTGCCAGCAGCCCCCACGCGGGAGTAGTCTACGAGCAGTACTTC.

This clone was detected a few times. The V gene is TRBV10-3, the J gene TRBJ1-4; TRBD1 matches 7 bases. This CDR3 has 14 amino acids. V gave up 4 bases and J gave up 4 bases; unmatched junction bases: 3. Germline CDR1 and CDR2: ENHRY and SYGVKD. The CDR3 DNA reads as TGTGCCATCAGTGGGGGACAGTTTAATGAAAAACTGTTTTTT. This sequence encodes CAISGGQFNEKLFF.